This T cell receptor beta chain was identified during a study of shared clonotypes between healthy human individuals. Germline trimming cut 5 bases from V and 6 bases from J; bases unmatched to any gene: 6. This CDR3 contains 14 residues. Germline V lookup: CDR1 LNHNV, CDR2 YYDKDF (reference sequence). TCRdb's table, derived via immunoSEQ multiplex PCR, lists solely in-frame clones and lacks some. The sample contains some 800,000 clones, 92% of which appear only once. Naive CD8 cells comprised CD45RO-negative, CCR7-positively selected cells, excluding terminally differentiated effector memory CD45RA+ cells.

What was sequenced was naive CD8+ T cells sorted from blood. The receptor was derived from a man aged 25 to 40 in good health. V usage is TRBV15 and J usage is TRBJ2-1; 8 bases fit TRBD1. CDR3 DNA: TGTGCCACCAGCTCACGGACAGGGAGCAATGAGCAGTTCTTC. Its translation is CATSSRTGSNEQFF.